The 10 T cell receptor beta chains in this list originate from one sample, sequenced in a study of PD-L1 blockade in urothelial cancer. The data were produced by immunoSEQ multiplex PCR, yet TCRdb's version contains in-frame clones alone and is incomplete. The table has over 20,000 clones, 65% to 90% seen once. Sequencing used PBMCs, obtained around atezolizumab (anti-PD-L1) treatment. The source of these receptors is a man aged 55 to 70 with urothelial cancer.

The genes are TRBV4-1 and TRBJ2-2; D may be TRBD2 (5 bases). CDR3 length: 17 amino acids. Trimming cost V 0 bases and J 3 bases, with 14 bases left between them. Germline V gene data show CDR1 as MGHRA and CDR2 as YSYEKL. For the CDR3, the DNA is TGCGCCAGCAGCCAAGAGGGCACCGAGGGTTACACCGGGGAGCTGTTTTTT. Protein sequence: CASSQEGTEGYTGELFF.

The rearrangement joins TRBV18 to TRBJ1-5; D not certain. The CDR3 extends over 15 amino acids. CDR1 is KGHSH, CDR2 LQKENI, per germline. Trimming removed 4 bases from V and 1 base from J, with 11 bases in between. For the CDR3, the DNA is TGTGCCAGCTCACAGCTATCGGTAAGCAATCAGCCCCAGCATTTT. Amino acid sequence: CASSQLSVSNQPQHF.

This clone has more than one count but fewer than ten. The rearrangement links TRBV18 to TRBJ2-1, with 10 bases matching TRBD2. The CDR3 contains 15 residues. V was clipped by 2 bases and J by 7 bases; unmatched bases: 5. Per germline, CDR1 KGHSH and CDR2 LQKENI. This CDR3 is CASSPAGTSVNEQFF. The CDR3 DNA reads TGTGCCAGCTCACCAGCCGGGACTAGCGTTAATGAGCAGTTCTTC.

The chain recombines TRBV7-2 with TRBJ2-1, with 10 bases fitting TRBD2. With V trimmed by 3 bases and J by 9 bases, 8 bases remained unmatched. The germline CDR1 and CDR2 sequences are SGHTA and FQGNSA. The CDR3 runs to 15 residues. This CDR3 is CASSLGTSDVSEQFF. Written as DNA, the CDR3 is TGTGCCAGCAGCTTGGGGACTAGCGATGTGAGTGAGCAGTTCTTC.

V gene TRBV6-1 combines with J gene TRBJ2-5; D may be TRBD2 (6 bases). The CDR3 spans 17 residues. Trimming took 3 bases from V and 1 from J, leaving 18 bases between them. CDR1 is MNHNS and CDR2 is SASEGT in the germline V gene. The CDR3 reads CASSDSQLAGIQETQYF. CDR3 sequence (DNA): TGTGCCAGCAGTGATAGCCAGTTGGCGGGAATCCAAGAGACCCAGTACTTC.

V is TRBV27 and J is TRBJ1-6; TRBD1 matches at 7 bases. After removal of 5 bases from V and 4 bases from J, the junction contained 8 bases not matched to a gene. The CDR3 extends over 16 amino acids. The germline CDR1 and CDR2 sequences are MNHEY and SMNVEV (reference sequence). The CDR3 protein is CASSPQTGQYNSPLHF. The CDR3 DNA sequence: TGTGCCAGCAGTCCCCAAACGGGACAGTATAATTCACCCCTCCACTTT.

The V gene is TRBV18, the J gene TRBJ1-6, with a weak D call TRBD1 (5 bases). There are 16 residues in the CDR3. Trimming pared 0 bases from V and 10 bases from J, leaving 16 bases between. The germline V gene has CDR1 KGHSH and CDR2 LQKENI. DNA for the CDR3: TGTGCCAGCTCACCACCGTGGCAGGGCCGAGGATCACCCCTCCACTTT. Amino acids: CASSPPWQGRGSPLHF.

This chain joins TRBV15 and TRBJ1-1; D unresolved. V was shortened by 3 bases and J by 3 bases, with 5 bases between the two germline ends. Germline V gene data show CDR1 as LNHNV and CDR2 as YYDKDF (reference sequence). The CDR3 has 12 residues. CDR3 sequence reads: CATSSGDTEAFF. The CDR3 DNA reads TGTGCCACCAGCAGCGGGGACACTGAAGCTTTCTTT.

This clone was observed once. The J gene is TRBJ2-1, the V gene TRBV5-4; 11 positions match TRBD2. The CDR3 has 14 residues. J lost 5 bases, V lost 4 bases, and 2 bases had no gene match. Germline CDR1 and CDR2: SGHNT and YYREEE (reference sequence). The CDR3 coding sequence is TGTGCCAGCAGCGAGGGACTAGCGGACAATGAGCAGTTCTTC. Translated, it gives CASSEGLADNEQFF.

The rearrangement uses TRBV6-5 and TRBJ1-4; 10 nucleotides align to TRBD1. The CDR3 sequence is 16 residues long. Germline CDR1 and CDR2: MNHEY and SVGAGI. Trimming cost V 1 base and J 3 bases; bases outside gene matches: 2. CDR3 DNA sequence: TGTGCCAGCAGTTACTTGGGACAGGGGTCTAATGAAAAACTGTTTTTT. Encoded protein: CASSYLGQGSNEKLFF.